This is a list of T cell receptor beta chains from one sample in a study of cytomegalovirus exposure and HLA in healthy donors. Generated by immunoSEQ multiplex PCR, the TCRdb table keeps only in-frame clones and is missing some. This table holds about 150,000 clones, 70% to 90% found once. The sequenced sample was PBMCs. These receptors were collected from a woman between 18 and 30 years old in good health and CMV-seronegative. The CDR3 runs from the conserved cysteine through the conserved F or W. A D gene is named only where the DNA matches it firmly. Only some rows state a clone size, as once, few, many or a class for expanded clones.

clone size: NA
V gene: TRBV10-3
J gene: TRBJ1-2
D gene: TRBD1
CDR3 DNA: TGTGCCATCAGAGGTCAGGGACAGGGGAACTATGGCTACACCTTC
CDR3 protein: CAIRGQGQGNYGYTF

clone size: NA
V gene: TRBV2
J gene: TRBJ2-5
D gene: NA
CDR3 DNA: TGTGCCACCCGATATTCTCGCGGACAAGAGACCCAGTACTTC
CDR3 protein: CATRYSRGQETQYF

clone size: few
V gene: TRBV28
J gene: TRBJ1-2
D gene: TRBD1
CDR3 DNA: TGTGCCAGCAGGCCCGGGACAGCCTATGGCTACACCTTC
CDR3 protein: CASRPGTAYGYTF

clone size: NA
V gene: TRBV7-2
J gene: TRBJ2-7
D gene: TRBD2
CDR3 DNA: TGTGCCAGCAGCGCTAGCGGGGGAAGCTCCTACGAGCAGTACTTC
CDR3 protein: CASSASGGSSYEQYF

clone size: NA
V gene: TRBV7-2
J gene: TRBJ2-5
D gene: TRBD2
CDR3 DNA: TGTGCCAGCAGCTTAGGCGGGCCAATCGGGGGGGAGACCCAGTACTTC
CDR3 protein: CASSLGGPIGGETQYF

clone size: NA
V gene: TRBV27
J gene: TRBJ1-1
D gene: TRBD1
CDR3 DNA: TGTGCCAGCAGTCCTTCCACTACCCCCGTGACAGGGCTGTCCATGAACACTGAAGCTTTCTTT
CDR3 protein: CASSPSTTPVTGLSMNTEAFF

clone size: NA
V gene: TRBV15
J gene: TRBJ1-5
D gene: TRBD1
CDR3 DNA: TGTGCCACCAGCAGAGATTGGACAGGGGGAGAGCAGCCCCAGCATTTT
CDR3 protein: CATSRDWTGGEQPQHF

clone size: NA
V gene: TRBV5-1
J gene: TRBJ1-1
D gene: NA
CDR3 DNA: TGCGCCAGCAGCAATGACGGGGGGAGAAACACTGAAGCTTTCTTT
CDR3 protein: CASSNDGGRNTEAFF

clone size: NA
V gene: TRBV5-1
J gene: TRBJ2-3
D gene: NA
CDR3 DNA: TGCGCCAGCAGTCCCGGCGGGTTCACAGATACGCAGTATTTT
CDR3 protein: CASSPGGFTDTQYF

clone size: NA
V gene: TRBV7-2
J gene: TRBJ2-1
D gene: NA
CDR3 DNA: TGTGCCAGCAGCTTTTCTAGCGCAGGTGGCAATGAGCAGTTCTTC
CDR3 protein: CASSFSSAGGNEQFF

clone size: NA
V gene: TRBV5-1
J gene: TRBJ2-3
D gene: NA
CDR3 DNA: TGCGCCAGCAGCCAGGGGAACACAGATACGCAGTATTTT
CDR3 protein: CASSQGNTDTQYF

clone size: few
V gene: TRBV27
J gene: TRBJ2-7
D gene: NA
CDR3 DNA: TGTGCCAGCGGAAGGACTTATGACGAGCAGTACTTC
CDR3 protein: CASGRTYDEQYF

clone size: NA
V gene: TRBV11-2
J gene: TRBJ2-1
D gene: NA
CDR3 DNA: TGTGCCAGCAGCTTAGATCGAGCCGGGGATGAGCAGTTCTTC
CDR3 protein: CASSLDRAGDEQFF

clone size: NA
V gene: TRBV5-1
J gene: TRBJ2-3
D gene: NA
CDR3 DNA: TGCGCCAGCAGCTTGGGACGCTCAGGGCTCGGAGATACGCAGTATTTT
CDR3 protein: CASSLGRSGLGDTQYF

clone size: once
V gene: TRBV6-5
J gene: TRBJ1-4
D gene: NA
CDR3 DNA: TGTGCCAGCAGTTACTTCTTCGTCAGGGGAAATGAAAAACTGTTTTTT
CDR3 protein: CASSYFFVRGNEKLFF

clone size: NA
V gene: TRBV29-1
J gene: TRBJ1-2
D gene: NA
CDR3 DNA: TGCAGCTCGACCCTTCCGGGTGGCTATGGCTACACCTTC
CDR3 protein: CSSTLPGGYGYTF

clone size: NA
V gene: TRBV27
J gene: TRBJ2-3
D gene: TRBD2
CDR3 DNA: TGTGCCAGCCTCGGGCGGGGGGGGAAATATACGCAGTATTTT
CDR3 protein: CASLGRGGKYTQYF

clone size: NA
V gene: TRBV7-8
J gene: TRBJ2-5
D gene: TRBD1
CDR3 DNA: TGTGCCAGCAGCCCTACAGGGGGTGGAGAGACCCAGTACTTC
CDR3 protein: CASSPTGGGETQYF

clone size: NA
V gene: TRBV30
J gene: TRBJ1-2
D gene: NA
CDR3 DNA: TGTGCCTGGAGTGACGGGGTATGGGGTGGCTACACCTTC
CDR3 protein: CAWSDGVWGGYTF

clone size: NA
V gene: TRBV28
J gene: TRBJ2-3
D gene: NA
CDR3 DNA: TGTGCCAGCAGCCCGCCGGGGAGCACAGATACGCAGTATTTT
CDR3 protein: CASSPPGSTDTQYF

clone size: NA
V gene: TRBV7-8
J gene: TRBJ2-5
D gene: TRBD1
CDR3 DNA: TGTGCCAGCAGCCGAAGGGACAGGGGAGGGGAGACCCAGTACTTC
CDR3 protein: CASSRRDRGGETQYF

clone size: few
V gene: TRBV4-2
J gene: TRBJ1-6
D gene: NA
CDR3 DNA: TGTGCCAGCACTTTTCCGGGAGGGGATTCACCCCTCCACTTT
CDR3 protein: CASTFPGGDSPLHF

clone size: once
V gene: TRBV6-1
J gene: TRBJ1-2
D gene: TRBD1
CDR3 DNA: TGTGCCAGCAGGGAAAGACAGGGATGGTCGAGTCAGGGTGGCTACACCTTC
CDR3 protein: CASRERQGWSSQGGYTF

clone size: NA
V gene: TRBV30
J gene: TRBJ1-6
D gene: TRBD1
CDR3 DNA: TGTGCCTGGAGTTCCGACAGGGGAAGAAATTCACCCCTCCACTTT
CDR3 protein: CAWSSDRGRNSPLHF

clone size: NA
V gene: TRBV15
J gene: TRBJ2-1
D gene: TRBD1
CDR3 DNA: TGTGCCACCAGCAGAGACTCGGGGGACAGGGAATACAATGAGCAGTTCTTC
CDR3 protein: CATSRDSGDREYNEQFF

clone size: NA
V gene: TRBV7-9
J gene: TRBJ2-7
D gene: TRBD1
CDR3 DNA: TGTGCCAGCAGCTTAAGTCTTGGGACAGCCCAGTACTTC
CDR3 protein: CASSLSLGTAQYF

clone size: NA
V gene: TRBV2
J gene: TRBJ2-5
D gene: NA
CDR3 DNA: TGTGCCAGCAGTGAACTCGCAGGACAGGAGGGGACCCAGTACTTC
CDR3 protein: CASSELAGQEGTQYF

clone size: NA
V gene: TRBV18
J gene: TRBJ1-1
D gene: NA
CDR3 DNA: TGTGCCAGCTCCCTGGAGGGTTCCTGGCAAGCTTTCTTT
CDR3 protein: CASSLEGSWQAFF

clone size: NA
V gene: TRBV7-9
J gene: TRBJ1-4
D gene: NA
CDR3 DNA: TGTGCCAGCAGCTTAGTTGGCAGGGAGGATGAAAAACTGTTTTTT
CDR3 protein: CASSLVGREDEKLFF

clone size: once
V gene: TRBV30
J gene: TRBJ1-5
D gene: NA
CDR3 DNA: TGTGCCTGGAGGACCGGGGAGGCTAGGTCTACCTATCAGCCCCAGCATTTT
CDR3 protein: CAWRTGEARSTYQPQHF

clone size: NA
V gene: TRBV6-6
J gene: TRBJ2-7
D gene: NA
CDR3 DNA: TGTGCCAGCAGTCAGCCCAGGGTTCAAGATCCCTACGAGCAGTACTTC
CDR3 protein: CASSQPRVQDPYEQYF

clone size: NA
V gene: TRBV7-2
J gene: TRBJ2-7
D gene: TRBD2
CDR3 DNA: TGTGCCAGCAGCCCATCAGGGACTAGATGCGTGCAGTACTTC
CDR3 protein: CASSPSGTRCVQYF

clone size: few
V gene: TRBV27
J gene: TRBJ1-5
D gene: NA
CDR3 DNA: TGTGCCAGCAGCCAAACAGGGTACCAGAGTCAGCCCCAGCATTTT
CDR3 protein: CASSQTGYQSQPQHF

clone size: NA
V gene: TRBV7-9
J gene: TRBJ2-1
D gene: TRBD2
CDR3 DNA: TGTGCCAGCAGCTTAATACCCGGGACTAGCGGATACCCCTACAATGAGCAGTTCTTC
CDR3 protein: CASSLIPGTSGYPYNEQFF

clone size: NA
V gene: TRBV19
J gene: TRBJ2-2
D gene: TRBD2
CDR3 DNA: TGTGCCAGTAGTATTAGCGGGGCGATCACCGGGGAGCTGTTTTTT
CDR3 protein: CASSISGAITGELFF

clone size: NA
V gene: TRBV6-5
J gene: TRBJ1-2
D gene: NA
CDR3 DNA: TGTGCCAGCAGTTACGATAGCTATGGCTACACCTTC
CDR3 protein: CASSYDSYGYTF

clone size: few
V gene: TRBV5-1
J gene: TRBJ1-3
D gene: NA
CDR3 DNA: TGCGCCAGCAGCTTGGACAGCACAGGAAACACCATATATTTT
CDR3 protein: CASSLDSTGNTIYF

clone size: NA
V gene: TRBV15
J gene: TRBJ2-3
D gene: TRBD2
CDR3 DNA: TGTGCCACCAGCTCCCGGACTAGCGGACTTTCGGATACGCAGTATTTT
CDR3 protein: CATSSRTSGLSDTQYF

clone size: NA
V gene: TRBV5-4
J gene: TRBJ2-7
D gene: NA
CDR3 DNA: TGTGCCAGCAGCTTGGCCAACTCCTACGAGCAGTACTTC
CDR3 protein: CASSLANSYEQYF

clone size: NA
V gene: TRBV12-5
J gene: TRBJ1-1
D gene: TRBD1
CDR3 DNA: TGTGCTAGTGGTCCGGACAGGGCAGTAAGGGAAGCTTTCTTT
CDR3 protein: CASGPDRAVREAFF

clone size: NA
V gene: TRBV28
J gene: TRBJ2-3
D gene: NA
CDR3 DNA: TGTGCCAGCAGTTTCCTATCTAGCTGGCTCACAGATACGCAGTATTTT
CDR3 protein: CASSFLSSWLTDTQYF

clone size: NA
V gene: TRBV7-9
J gene: TRBJ2-1
D gene: NA
CDR3 DNA: TGTGCCAGCAGCTTAGTCCTAGGGGGAACCTACAATGAGCAGTTCTTC
CDR3 protein: CASSLVLGGTYNEQFF

clone size: few
V gene: TRBV2
J gene: TRBJ2-7
D gene: TRBD1
CDR3 DNA: TGTGCCAGCAGATTAATCGGGACAGGGTCCGAGCAGTACTTC
CDR3 protein: CASRLIGTGSEQYF

clone size: NA
V gene: TRBV6-1
J gene: TRBJ1-2
D gene: TRBD1
CDR3 DNA: TGTGCCAGCAGTGACCAGGACAGGGCTCATCCTAACTATGGCTACACCTTC
CDR3 protein: CASSDQDRAHPNYGYTF

clone size: NA
V gene: TRBV6-5
J gene: TRBJ1-4
D gene: TRBD1
CDR3 DNA: TGTGCCAGCAGTTATCAGGGGGGAGGTGAAAAACTGTTTTTT
CDR3 protein: CASSYQGGGEKLFF

clone size: NA
V gene: TRBV19
J gene: TRBJ1-2
D gene: TRBD1
CDR3 DNA: TGTGCCAGTATAGGGGGACAGCTCTATGGCTACACCTTC
CDR3 protein: CASIGGQLYGYTF

clone size: NA
V gene: TRBV7-2
J gene: TRBJ2-1
D gene: TRBD2
CDR3 DNA: TGTGCCAGCAGCCCAGACGGGCGGCCCGGGACTAGAGGCTACAATGAGCAGTTCTTC
CDR3 protein: CASSPDGRPGTRGYNEQFF

clone size: NA
V gene: TRBV28
J gene: TRBJ2-1
D gene: TRBD2
CDR3 DNA: TGTGCCAGCGACACGACCTGGACTAGCGGTGACAATGAGCAGTTCTTC
CDR3 protein: CASDTTWTSGDNEQFF